Below are 8 T cell receptor beta chains sequenced from a single sample in a study of beta chain features in type 1 diabetes. Since all of the isolated RNA was reverse transcribed, expressed TCRB transcripts were what got sequenced. The assay was immunoSEQ multiplex PCR, and TCRdb's table has in-frame clones only and misses some. The table includes roughly 250,000 clones, roughly 9.6% detected once. Sequencing was performed on naive CD4+ T cells from blood. These receptors all stem from a woman younger than 30 in good health.

The chain carries TRBV6-1 and TRBJ1-1; D is perhaps TRBD1 (6 bases). Germline V gene sequence: CDR1 MNHNS, CDR2 SASEGT. The CDR3 sequence is 13 residues long. The V end was cut by 5 bases, the J end by 2 bases, with 9 bases between. The CDR3 spells CASSSDRNTEAFF. CDR3 DNA: TGTGCCAGCAGTTCGGACAGAAACACTGAAGCTTTCTTT.

The genes are TRBV6-1 and TRBJ1-6, with 10 bases lining up with TRBD1. Unmatched junction bases numbered 6, after V lost 2 bases and J lost 8 bases. The CDR3 spans 16 residues. CDR1 and CDR2 (germline): MNHNS, SASEGT. The CDR3 nucleotides read TGTGCCAGCAGTGAAATAGGGACAGGGGACGATTCACCCCTCCACTTT. It specifies CASSEIGTGDDSPLHF.

This clone has only a few counts. V is TRBV2 and J is TRBJ1-2; maybe TRBD1 (6 bases). V was shortened by 4 bases and J by 3 bases, with 9 bases between the two germline ends. The V gene's germline CDR1 is SNHLY and CDR2 FYNNEI. The CDR3 is 13 residues long. CDR3 sequence: CASSGGHYYGYTF. CDR3 bases: TGTGCCAGCAGTGGGGGGCATTACTATGGCTACACCTTC.

This rearrangement joins TRBV11-1 to TRBJ1-1, with TRBD1 identical over 11 bases. CDR3 length equals 16 residues. Germline values: CDR1 SGHAT, CDR2 FQDESV (reference sequence). V was pared by 3 bases and J by 0 bases, with 3 bases of the junction left unmatched. CDR3 sequence reads: CASSLDRGLLNTEAFF. The CDR3 coding sequence is TGTGCCAGCAGCTTGGACAGGGGGCTGTTGAACACTGAAGCTTTCTTT.

This clone was seen a handful of times. The chain joins TRBV19 to TRBJ2-7, with D possibly matching TRBD2 (6 bases). Germline lookup yields CDR1 LNHDA and CDR2 SQIVND (reference sequence). Trimming pared 5 bases from V and 7 bases from J, leaving 15 bases between. The CDR3 has 13 residues. The CDR3: CASSAGTGVEQYF. As DNA, the CDR3 is TGTGCCAGTAGTGCCGGGACGGGGGTAGAGCAGTACTTC.

This clone was seen a few times. The rearrangement uses TRBV7-9 and TRBJ2-7; 7 bases agree with TRBD2. The CDR3 consists of 16 residues. CDR1 and CDR2 (germline): SEHNR, FQNEAQ (reference sequence). The ends lost 1 base at V and 6 bases at J; junction bases unmatched: 12. The CDR3, as DNA: TGTGCCAGCAGCTTAGGGGACGGGGGAGGGCCGAGCGAGCAGTACTTC. Protein product: CASSLGDGGGPSEQYF.

This clone was picked up many times. This chain links TRBV20-1 with TRBJ2-1; D unresolved. V shed 3 bases and J shed 7 bases, with 4 bases lying between them. The CDR3 consists of 10 residues. Germline assignment: CDR1 DFQATT and CDR2 SNEGSKA (reference sequence). CDR3 coding DNA: TGCAGTGCTAGTCCAAATGAGCAGTTCTTC. This encodes CSASPNEQFF.

This clone was recorded a few times. The chain carries TRBV19 and TRBJ1-2, with 9 bases fitting TRBD1. The CDR3 runs 14 residues. Looked up from germline, CDR1 is LNHDA and CDR2 is SQIVND (reference sequence). V was pared by 5 bases and J by 7 bases, with 8 bases of the junction left unmatched. In DNA, the CDR3 is TGTGCCAGTAGTCTACAGGGGGCGCCGGGTGGCTACACCTTC. It encodes CASSLQGAPGGYTF.